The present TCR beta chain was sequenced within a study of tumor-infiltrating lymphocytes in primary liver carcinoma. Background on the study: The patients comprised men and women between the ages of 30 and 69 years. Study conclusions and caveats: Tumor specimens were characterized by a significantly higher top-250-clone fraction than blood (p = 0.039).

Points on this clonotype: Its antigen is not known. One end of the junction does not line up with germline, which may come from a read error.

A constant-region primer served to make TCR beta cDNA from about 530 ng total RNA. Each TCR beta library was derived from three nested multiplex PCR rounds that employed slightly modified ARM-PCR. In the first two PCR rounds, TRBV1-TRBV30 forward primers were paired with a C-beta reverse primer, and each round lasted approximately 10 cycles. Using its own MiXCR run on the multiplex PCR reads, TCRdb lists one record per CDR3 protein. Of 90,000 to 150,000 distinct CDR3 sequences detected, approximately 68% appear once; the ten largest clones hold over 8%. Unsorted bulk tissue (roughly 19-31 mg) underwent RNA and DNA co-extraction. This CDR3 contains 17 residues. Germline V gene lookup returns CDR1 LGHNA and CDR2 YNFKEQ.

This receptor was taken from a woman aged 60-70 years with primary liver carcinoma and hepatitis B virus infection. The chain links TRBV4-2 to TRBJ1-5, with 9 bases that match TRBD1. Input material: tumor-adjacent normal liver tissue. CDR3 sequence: CASSQDSTGTGKQSHHF. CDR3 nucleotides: TGTGCCAGCAGCCAAGACTCGACCGGGACAGGGAAACAGTCCCATCATTTT.